A single TCR beta chain is shown here with its context. This specimen comes from a study of technical replicates of blood from several donors. Sequenced by immunoSEQ multiplex PCR; TCRdb stores in-frame clones only, minus some. The sample records around 54,000 clones, 95% to 96% being singletons. From germline, CDR1 is MDHEN and CDR2 SYDVKM. The CDR3 extends over 18 amino acids. Trimming took 5 bases from V and 0 from J; bases not matched to a gene: 12. V usage is TRBV28 and J usage is TRBJ2-1; 8 bases are a match to TRBD2. The sample comprised T cells isolated from PBMCs. The origin of this receptor is a human donor in good health. As DNA, the CDR3 is TGTGCCAGCAGTGAAATTCCGGGACTAGGCAGCTCCTACAATGAGCAGTTCTTC. Its protein product is CASSEIPGLGSSYNEQFF.